These 28 T cell receptor beta chains originate from one sample sequenced in a study of T-cell memory formation after mild COVID-19. One entry per CDR3 protein, called by TCRdb with MiXCR from the 5' RACE reads. The sample contains some 450,000 distinct CDR3 sequences, 15% to 20% of which appear only once. The specimen was PBMCs or a T cell subset sorted from them (not recorded which). These receptors all stem from an adult woman who had mild COVID-19 (a few samples of this study predate the infection). Cell type and time point are not known.

This chain uses TRBV11-1 with TRBJ2-1; 15 bases are shared with TRBD2. The CDR3 has 15 amino acids. Germline CDR1 SGHAT, CDR2 FQDESV (reference sequence). The V and J ends lost 5 bases and 9 bases, in that order; junction bases with no gene match: 5. The CDR3 region is CASSRTSGGGREQFF. Here the CDR3 DNA reads TGTGCCAGCAGCCGGACTAGCGGGGGGGGTCGTGAGCAGTTCTTC.

The rearrangement uses TRBV19 and TRBJ1-1, with D unclear. V shed 6 bases and J shed 0 bases, with 11 bases lying between them. The CDR3 has 14 amino acids. Germline V lookup: CDR1 LNHDA, CDR2 SQIVND (reference sequence). The CDR3 reads CASSKVLMNTEAFF. CDR3 coding DNA: TGTGCCAGTAGCAAAGTCTTAATGAACACTGAAGCTTTCTTT.

This clonotype was seen only a few times. The chain joins TRBV7-9 to TRBJ1-1; D not certain. The length of the CDR3 is 15 residues. Germline-derived CDR1 and CDR2 are SEHNR and FQNEAQ (reference sequence). With 5 bases removed from V and 5 bases from J, the gap between germline ends came to 18 bases. Here the CDR3 DNA reads TGTGCCAGCAGCCCCTACGTGGGGTCGGTGACTGAAGCTTTCTTT. Encoded protein: CASSPYVGSVTEAFF. The variable domain in full, completed from reference TRBV7-9 and TRBJ1-1, reads DTGVSQNPRHKITKRGQNVTFRCDPISEHNRLYWYRQTLGQGPEFLTYFQNEAQLEKSRLLSDRFSAERPKGSFSTLEIQRTEQGDSAMYLCASSPYVGSVTEAFFGQGTRLTVV.

This clonotype has a handful of counts. V gene TRBV27 combines with J gene TRBJ2-1; D gene uncertain. The germline V gene encodes CDR1 MNHEY and CDR2 SMNVEV (reference sequence). The ends were cut back, 11 bases at V and 4 bases at J, with 9 bases in the middle. The CDR3 totals 11 residues. CDR3 in DNA: TGTGCCTCCGCAAAATACAATGAGCAGTTCTTC. It codes for CASAKYNEQFF.

This clonotype was counted many times. The chain links TRBV12-3 or TRBV12-4 to TRBJ1-2; no clear D gene. Trimming pared 0 bases from V and 2 bases from J, leaving 1 base between. CDR3 length: 12 amino acids. The CDR3 reads CASSLANYGYTF. CDR3 in DNA: TGTGCCAGCAGTTTAGCCAACTATGGCTACACCTTC.

This chain connects TRBV12-3 or TRBV12-4 to TRBJ1-3, with D unresolved. The CDR3 totals 13 residues. V lost 6 bases and J lost 8, with 14 bases in between. CDR3 in amino acids: CASSRRIGDTIYF. As DNA, the CDR3 is TGTGCCAGCAGCCGCCGCATCGGGGACACCATATATTTT.

The V call is TRBV20-1, the J call TRBJ2-7, with 7 bases that match TRBD2. There are 14 residues in the CDR3. Germline V gene sequence: CDR1 DFQATT, CDR2 SNEGSKA (reference sequence). J lost 2 bases, V lost 2 bases, and 6 bases had no gene match. DNA of the CDR3: TGCAGTGCTAGACCTGGCAGCGGGGCCTACGAGCAGTACTTC. As protein: CSARPGSGAYEQYF.

The rearrangement uses TRBV10-3 and TRBJ2-1, with 7 bases lining up with TRBD2. Germline V CDR1 and CDR2: ENHRY, SYGVKD. With 4 bases clipped from V and 0 bases from J, the junction kept 9 bases outside the gene matches. The CDR3 runs to 17 residues. In DNA, the CDR3 is TGTGCCATCAGTGGAAGGGAGCGGGGCAGCTCCTACAATGAGCAGTTCTTC. Translation: CAISGRERGSSYNEQFF.

This clonotype was seen a handful of times. The chain joins TRBV5-1 to TRBJ2-7; D gene uncertain. The CDR3 contains 12 residues. V was pared by 0 bases and J by 6 bases, with 7 bases between. Germline V gene sequence: CDR1 SGHRS, CDR2 YFSETQ. The CDR3 here is CASSLGFPEQYF. The CDR3, as DNA: TGCGCCAGCAGCTTGGGGTTCCCCGAGCAGTACTTC.

The sample holds a few counts of this clonotype. V and J are TRBV5-1 and TRBJ1-2; D call uncertain. CDR3 size: 13 residues. The V end lost 4 bases, the J end lost 7 bases, and 14 bases lay between the germline ends. Per the germline V gene, CDR1 is SGHRS and CDR2 is YFSETQ. CDR3 coding DNA: TGCGCCAGCAGCGATCGGAACAAGGGTGGCTACACCTTC. Its translation: CASSDRNKGGYTF.

This clonotype was seen a handful of times. The gene calls are TRBV12-3 or TRBV12-4 and TRBJ1-4; a weak D match, TRBD1 (5 bases). This CDR3 has 15 amino acids. The V end lost 2 bases, the J end lost 3 bases, and 10 bases lay between the germline ends. The CDR3 DNA follows: TGTGCCAGCAGTTTACTGGGGGTAGCTAATGAAAAACTGTTTTTT. This encodes CASSLLGVANEKLFF.

The J gene is TRBJ1-1, the V gene TRBV27, with 9 positions matching TRBD1. This CDR3 region has 14 residues. Germline assignment: CDR1 MNHEY and CDR2 SMNVEV (reference sequence). Unmatched junction bases numbered 4, after V lost 6 bases and J lost 2 bases. This chain's CDR3 is CASRSDRGNTEAFF. CDR3 DNA: TGTGCCAGCAGATCGGACAGGGGAAACACTGAAGCTTTCTTT.

The V call is TRBV7-9, the J call TRBJ2-2; 9 bases are shared with TRBD1. Germline V gene data show CDR1 as SEHNR and CDR2 as FQNEAQ (reference sequence). The CDR3 contains 14 residues. Unmatched junction bases numbered 5, after V lost 5 bases and J lost 7 bases. The CDR3: CASSIGQGFGELFF. CDR3 nucleotide sequence: TGTGCCAGCAGCATCGGACAGGGGTTCGGGGAGCTGTTTTTT.

This clonotype was observed a few times. The chain carries TRBV19 and TRBJ2-7; D remains ambiguous. The CDR3 loop spans 11 amino acids. Trimming pared 7 bases from V and 1 base from J, leaving 5 bases between. Germline V gene sequence: CDR1 LNHDA, CDR2 SQIVND (reference sequence). The CDR3, as DNA: TGTGCCAGTACAGAATCCTACGAGCAGTACTTC. Translated, it gives CASTESYEQYF.

This chain links TRBV19 with TRBJ2-1; D might be TRBD1 or TRBD2, each matching 5 bases. V lost 3 bases and J 1 base, leaving 13 bases between the germline ends. This CDR3 comprises 16 residues. Germline assignment: CDR1 LNHDA and CDR2 SQIVND (reference sequence). The chain's CDR3 is CASSITGHSSYNEQFF. CDR3 sequence (DNA): TGTGCCAGTAGTATTACGGGGCACAGTTCCTACAATGAGCAGTTCTTC.

By its share, this clonotype is medium-sized. The chain joins TRBV7-2 to TRBJ1-1; D remains ambiguous. The CDR3 loop spans 14 amino acids. The germline V gene encodes CDR1 SGHTA and CDR2 FQGNSA. Trimming removed 5 bases from V and 5 bases from J, with 15 bases in between. CDR3 amino acids: CASSLRGVRTEAFF. The CDR3 nucleotides are TGTGCCAGCAGCCTACGTGGGGTAAGGACTGAAGCTTTCTTT.

This clonotype has only a few counts. J is TRBJ1-2 and V is TRBV24-1; 7 bases are a match to TRBD1. V was clipped by 4 bases and J by 4 bases; unmatched bases: 5. The CDR3 extends over 14 amino acids. Germline CDR1 is KGHDR and CDR2 is SFDVKD. The CDR3 DNA is TGTGCCACCAGTGACCGGACAGGCAGCTATGGCTACACCTTC. Translated, it gives CATSDRTGSYGYTF.

The chain couples TRBV7-9 to TRBJ2-7; D uncertain. The CDR3 is made up of 13 amino acids. CDR1 SEHNR and CDR2 FQNEAQ come from the germline V gene (reference sequence). Trimming stripped 1 base from V and 3 bases from J, with 7 bases between. CDR3: CASSLGPRYEQYF. As DNA, the CDR3 is TGTGCCAGCAGCTTAGGACCGCGCTACGAGCAGTACTTC.

There are a few counts of this clonotype. J is TRBJ2-3 and V is TRBV7-2, with D tentatively TRBD2 (5 bases). Germline CDR1 and CDR2: SGHTA and FQGNSA. The CDR3 covers 16 residues. V dropped 2 bases and J dropped 1 base, with 13 bases sitting between them. CDR3 sequence (DNA): TGTGCCAGCAGCTTATGGAGCGGCTCAGGCACAGATACGCAGTATTTT. Translation gives CASSLWSGSGTDTQYF.

This clonotype occurred a few times. V and J are TRBV27 and TRBJ2-1, with no clear D. The V end was cut by 6 bases, the J end by 7 bases, with 13 bases between. The CDR3 is 13 residues long. Germline V gives CDR1 MNHEY, CDR2 SMNVEV (reference sequence). In DNA, the CDR3 is TGTGCCAGCAGCACCCAAATGTTTAATGAGCAGTTCTTC. Its protein is CASSTQMFNEQFF.

The chain is built from TRBV13 and TRBJ2-7; TRBD1 aligns across 7 bases. Per the germline V gene, CDR1 is PRHDT and CDR2 is FYEKMQ (reference sequence). With V trimmed by 3 bases and J by 2 bases, 7 bases remained unmatched. The CDR3 covers 15 residues. The DNA for the CDR3 is TGTGCCAGCAGCTTGCCCGGGACAGCGACCTACGAGCAGTACTTC. This gives the protein CASSLPGTATYEQYF.

The chain is built from TRBV20-1 and TRBJ2-2, with 7 bases lining up with TRBD1. The V gene end was trimmed by 2 bases and the J gene end by 4 bases; junction bases not matched to a gene: 1. Germline loops: CDR1 DFQATT, CDR2 SNEGSKA (reference sequence). CDR3 length: 13 amino acids. CDR3 coding DNA: TGCAGTGCTAGACACAGGGGCACCGGGGAGCTGTTTTTT. Its translation: CSARHRGTGELFF.

This chain connects TRBV11-3 to TRBJ2-1; 9 nucleotides agree with TRBD2. This CDR3 contains 14 residues. CDR1 is SGHNT, CDR2 YENEEA, per germline. V lost 5 bases, J lost 11 bases, and 10 bases stayed unmatched. CDR3: CASSKPGLAIKQFF. CDR3 sequence (DNA): TGTGCCAGCAGCAAGCCGGGACTAGCTATTAAGCAGTTCTTC.

The V gene is TRBV7-2, the J gene TRBJ2-3; 15 nucleotides line up with TRBD2. Germline trimming cut 5 bases from V and 1 base from J; bases unmatched to any gene: 10. Germline V lookup: CDR1 SGHTA, CDR2 FQGNSA. This CDR3 is 19 amino acids long. This CDR3 is CASSPRTSGGVRRTDTQYF. CDR3 DNA sequence: TGTGCCAGCAGCCCTCGGACTAGCGGGGGGGTGAGGCGCACAGATACGCAGTATTTT.

This chain joins TRBV4-1 and TRBJ2-4; TRBD1 matches 9 bases. CDR1 and CDR2 from the germline V gene are MGHRA and YSYEKL. This CDR3 spans 15 amino acids. The V segment lost 2 bases and the J segment 7 bases; nucleotides outside the gene matches: 6. CDR3 in DNA: TGCGCCAGCAGCCAACCCCGGGACAGGGCCAACATTCAGTACTTC. Its translation: CASSQPRDRANIQYF.

This clonotype was seen only a few times. The chain uses TRBV12-3 or TRBV12-4 and TRBJ2-5; D gene uncertain. The V and J ends lost 8 bases and 5 bases respectively, with 9 bases between them. The CDR3 is 11 residues long. The CDR3 loop is CASLLKETQYF. CDR3 nucleotide sequence: TGTGCCAGCCTCCTAAAGGAGACCCAGTACTTC.

The rearrangement links TRBV9 to TRBJ2-7; TRBD2 aligns across 10 bases. CDR3 length: 13 amino acids. Trimming at V came to 3 bases and at J to 4 bases, leaving 1 base not matched to a gene. The V gene's germline CDR1 is SGDLS and CDR2 YYNGEE. CDR3 coding DNA: TGTGCCAGCAGCGCTAGCGGGAGTTACGAGCAGTACTTC. This gives the protein CASSASGSYEQYF.

V is TRBV11-2 and J is TRBJ2-7; TRBD2 aligns across 7 bases. The germline V gene has CDR1 SGHAT and CDR2 FQNNGV. The CDR3 spans 15 residues. V was pared by 0 bases and J by 6 bases, with 8 bases of the junction left unmatched. The CDR3 is CASSLESAGVSEQYF. In nucleotides, the CDR3 is TGTGCCAGCAGCTTAGAGTCGGCGGGGGTTTCCGAGCAGTACTTC.